This T cell receptor (beta chain) came from a study of cytomegalovirus exposure and HLA in healthy donors. Study information: The 120 or so validation repertoires were reported in a later analysis to have been generated on the same platform as the roughly 630 first-cohort repertoires.

A note on this clone: Its cognate antigen is unknown.

Per the germline V gene, CDR1 is MNHEY and CDR2 is SMNVEV (reference sequence). CDR3 size: 14 residues. V lost 6 bases to trimming and J lost 6 bases; unmatched junction nucleotides: 5. Assay: immunoSEQ multiplex PCR; the TCRdb copy retains only in-frame clones and omits some. The sample carries around 260,000 clones, about 90% recorded once. Whole-study findings and limits: The study listed roughly 160 cytomegalovirus-associated TCR beta chains.

This clonotype originated in a woman in her thirties in good health and CMV-seronegative. J is TRBJ2-2 and V is TRBV27; 9 bases are shared with TRBD1. Sequenced material: PBMCs. CDR3 loop: CASRLTGGPGELFF. Written as DNA, the CDR3 is TGTGCCAGCAGACTTACAGGGGGCCCCGGGGAGCTGTTTTTT.